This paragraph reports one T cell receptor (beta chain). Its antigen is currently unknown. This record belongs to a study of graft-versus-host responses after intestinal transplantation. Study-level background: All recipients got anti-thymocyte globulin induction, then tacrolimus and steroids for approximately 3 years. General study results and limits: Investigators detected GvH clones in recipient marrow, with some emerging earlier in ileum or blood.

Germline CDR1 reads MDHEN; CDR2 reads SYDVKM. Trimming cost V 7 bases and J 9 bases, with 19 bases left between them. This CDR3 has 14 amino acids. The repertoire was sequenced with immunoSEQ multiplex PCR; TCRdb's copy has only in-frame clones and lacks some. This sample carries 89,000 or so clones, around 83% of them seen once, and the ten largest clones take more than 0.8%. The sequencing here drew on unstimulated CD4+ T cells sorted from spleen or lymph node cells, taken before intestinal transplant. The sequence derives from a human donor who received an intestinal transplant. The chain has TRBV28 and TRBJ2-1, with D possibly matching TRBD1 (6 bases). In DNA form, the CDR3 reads TGTGCCAGCACCCGGGCAGGGGAGATGTCTGAGCAGTTCTTC. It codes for CASTRAGEMSEQFF.